These 32 T cell receptor beta chains share one sample of origin, sequenced in a study of CD4 T cells in relation to SARS-CoV-2 and coronaviruses. Unexposed donor CD4+ T cells date from about 2011-2019, before the COVID-19 pandemic. The cells were cultured for under twelve days before CD4+ T cells were isolated. Their target antigens are unknown. Measured with immunoSEQ multiplex PCR; TCRdb has only the in-frame clones, and not every one. The top ten clones hold approximately 30% of a sample with 18,000 or so clones, roughly 77% of them seen once. What was sequenced was CD4+ T cells from PBMCs, cultured in vitro. These receptor sequences come from a human donor in good health.

This clone was observed a handful of times. This chain joins TRBV5-1 and TRBJ1-2; D possibly corresponds to TRBD1 (6 bases). Germline V lookup: CDR1 SGHRS, CDR2 YFSETQ. The CDR3 runs 16 residues. Trimming removed 4 bases at V and 6 bases at J, with 22 bases between. CDR3 sequence reads: CASSPIWSGTIHGYTF. The CDR3 nucleotides read TGCGCCAGCAGCCCGATATGGAGCGGGACAATACATGGCTACACCTTC.

The chain couples TRBV20-1 to TRBJ2-3; 9 nucleotides agree with TRBD2. The CDR3 length is 15 residues. Germline V gene data show CDR1 as DFQATT and CDR2 as SNEGSKA (reference sequence). V lost 3 bases and J lost 8; bases outside the gene matches: 12. The CDR3 nucleotides are TGCAGTGCTAGTCCCCGACTAGCGGCGTATGTTACGCAGTATTTT. This codes for CSASPRLAAYVTQYF.

This sequence joins TRBV3-1 (or the pseudogene TRBV3-2) and TRBJ1-2; D not resolved. This CDR3 spans 14 amino acids. The germline V and J ends were trimmed by 2 bases and 0 bases, with 7 bases remaining between them. Germline loops: CDR1 LGHDT, CDR2 YNNKEL (reference sequence). The CDR3 is CASSQTIANYGYTF. The CDR3 DNA sequence: TGTGCCAGCAGCCAAACTATAGCTAACTATGGCTACACCTTC.

The chain links TRBV6-2 or TRBV6-3 to TRBJ2-5; 11 bases match TRBD1. V shed 4 bases and J 4 bases; nucleotides not matched to a gene: 8. Looked up from germline, CDR1 is MNHEY and CDR2 is SVGEGT. The CDR3 is 16 amino acids. DNA of the CDR3: TGTGCCAGCAGTTTACGGGACAGGGGGTTTGTAGAGACCCAGTACTTC. Its translation is CASSLRDRGFVETQYF.

V and J are TRBV14 and TRBJ1-6, with D uncertain. Germline V gives CDR1 SGHDN, CDR2 FVKESK. V was trimmed by 1 base and J by 7 bases, leaving 8 bases between them. This CDR3 region has 14 residues. The DNA of the CDR3 is TGTGCCAGCAGCCAAGCTGGCGGGAATTCACCCCTCCACTTT. Translation: CASSQAGGNSPLHF.

This chain joins TRBV28 and TRBJ1-4; 7 bases are shared with TRBD1. Losses at the gene ends were 7 bases for V and 4 bases for J; bases not matched to a gene: 6. Germline V gene lookup returns CDR1 MDHEN and CDR2 SYDVKM. This CDR3 is 14 amino acids long. CDR3 loop: CASISGGGNEKLFF. The CDR3 DNA reads TGTGCCAGCATCTCAGGGGGGGGTAATGAAAAACTGTTTTTT.

The V call is TRBV6-5, the J call TRBJ2-2; D ambiguous. This CDR3 contains 12 residues. The V and J ends lost 2 bases and 6 bases respectively, with 4 bases between them. Germline loops: CDR1 MNHEY, CDR2 SVGAGI. CDR3 protein: CASSYVSGELFF. The CDR3 DNA follows: TGTGCCAGCAGTTACGTCTCCGGGGAGCTGTTTTTT.

This clone came up once. The chain carries TRBV19 and TRBJ2-5; the D is unclear. The CDR3 contains 14 residues. CDR1 and CDR2 from the germline V gene are LNHDA and SQIVND (reference sequence). Between the trimmed V and J ends, which lost 8 bases and 1 base, there was a span of 14 bases. The CDR3 loop is CASGRGGLQETQYF. CDR3 in DNA: TGTGCCAGTGGCCGAGGCGGCCTCCAAGAGACCCAGTACTTC.

The V call is TRBV6-5, the J call TRBJ2-7, with D hard to call. The CDR3 length is 11 residues. Germline V gives CDR1 MNHEY, CDR2 SVGAGI. V lost 10 bases to trimming and J lost 5 bases, with 12 bases between them. The CDR3 reads CAIRSGDEQYF. CDR3 coding DNA: TGTGCCATCCGCTCGGGCGACGAGCAGTACTTC.

This sequence joins TRBV19 and TRBJ2-1; 9 positions match TRBD2. CDR1 and CDR2 from the germline V gene are LNHDA and SQIVND (reference sequence). The CDR3 is made up of 15 amino acids. Germline trimming cut 4 bases from V and 6 bases from J; bases unmatched to any gene: 7. The CDR3 here is CASSRLAGVSNEQFF. The CDR3 region has the DNA TGTGCCAGTAGTAGATTAGCGGGAGTCTCCAATGAGCAGTTCTTC. The full variable domain, completed using reference TRBV19 and TRBJ2-1, is DGGITQSPKYLFRKEGQNVTLSCEQNLNHDAMYWYRQDPGQGLRLIYYSQIVNDFQKGDIAEGYSVSREKKESFPLTVTSAQKNPTAFYLCASSRLAGVSNEQFFGPGTRLTVL.

The rearrangement links TRBV5-6 to TRBJ1-5; D remains ambiguous. The CDR3 runs 15 residues. Germline CDR1 and CDR2: SGHDT and YYEEEE. Trimming removed 4 bases at V and 1 base at J, with 12 bases between. The CDR3 here is CASSRGRGSNQPQHF. The CDR3 DNA sequence: TGTGCCAGCAGCCGGGGAAGAGGCAGCAATCAGCCCCAGCATTTT.

The V call is TRBV5-4, the J call TRBJ2-1; 12 bases agree with TRBD2. CDR1 SGHNT and CDR2 YYREEE come from the germline V gene (reference sequence). The CDR3 runs to 15 residues. Unmatched junction bases numbered 7, after V lost 4 bases and J lost 8 bases. CDR3 nucleotides: TGTGCCAGCAGCCCCAGACTAGCGGGAGACCATGAGCAGTTCTTC. Encoded protein: CASSPRLAGDHEQFF.

This clone was seen only a few times. CDR3: CAWGRDDVAFF. The CDR3 bases are TGTGCGTGGGGGAGGGATGATGTAGCTTTCTTT. The chain joins TRBV30 to TRBJ1-1, with a weak D call TRBD1 (5 bases). Germline CDR1 GTSNPN, CDR2 SVGIG (reference sequence). This CDR3 has 11 residues.

The chain joins TRBV3-1 (or the pseudogene TRBV3-2) to TRBJ2-5, with 10 bases matching TRBD2. Germline V gene lookup returns CDR1 LGHDT and CDR2 YNNKEL (reference sequence). Trimming at V came to 2 bases and at J to 2 bases, leaving 14 bases not matched to a gene. The CDR3 loop spans 19 amino acids. This chain's CDR3 is CASSQMLAGAGGVQETQYF. CDR3 sequence (DNA): TGTGCCAGCAGCCAAATGCTAGCGGGAGCCGGGGGGGTACAAGAGACCCAGTACTTC.

The genes are TRBV5-8 and TRBJ1-1; D gene ambiguous. This CDR3 has 15 residues. Germline CDR1 is SGHTS and CDR2 is YDEGEE. Deletions cut 1 base from V and 4 bases from J, with 14 bases between. CDR3: CASSLRIRWVTEAFF. The CDR3 nucleotides are TGTGCCAGCAGCTTGCGGATTCGGTGGGTCACTGAAGCTTTCTTT.

This chain links TRBV6-6 with TRBJ2-1, with 8 bases that match TRBD2. This CDR3 contains 15 residues. CDR1 is MNHNY, CDR2 SVGAGI, per germline (reference sequence). J gave up 2 bases and V 6 bases, and 6 bases lay outside the gene matches. The CDR3: CASRPTSGAYNEQFF. DNA for the CDR3: TGTGCCAGCAGGCCAACTAGCGGCGCCTACAATGAGCAGTTCTTC.

The chain is built from TRBV18 and TRBJ2-7; 7 bases map to TRBD1. The CDR3 covers 14 residues. The V and J ends lost 6 bases and 6 bases, in that order; junction bases with no gene match: 11. CDR1 and CDR2 (germline): KGHSH, LQKENI. CDR3 coding DNA: TGTGCCAGCTCCACCGGGACAGAATCAGGCGAGCAGTACTTC. Translated: CASSTGTESGEQYF.

A single count supports this clone. V gene TRBV20-1 combines with J gene TRBJ1-4; D is possibly TRBD1 (5 bases). Germline CDR1 DFQATT, CDR2 SNEGSKA (reference sequence). Deletions cut 3 bases from V and 1 base from J, with 21 bases between. The CDR3 covers 18 residues. Here the CDR3 reads CSASKSGARQKTNEKLFF. CDR3 in DNA: TGCAGTGCTAGTAAGTCGGGAGCGAGACAGAAAACTAATGAAAAACTGTTTTTT.

The rearrangement links TRBV12-5 to TRBJ1-1, with 7 bases that match TRBD1. V dropped 2 bases and J dropped 6; count of bases not matched to a gene: 6. Germline values: CDR1 LGHNT, CDR2 FRNRAP. The CDR3 is 14 amino acids. In nucleotides, the CDR3 is TGTGCTAGTGGTTTGAGCCTGGGACAGCCTGAAGCTTTCTTT. It encodes CASGLSLGQPEAFF.

V is TRBV7-2 and J is TRBJ2-7, with D hard to call. With 4 bases removed from V and 2 bases from J, the gap between germline ends came to 9 bases. Looked up from germline, CDR1 is SGHTA and CDR2 is FQGNSA. The CDR3 is made up of 13 amino acids. The CDR3 DNA follows: TGTGCCAGCAGCTCCTATCCCCCCTACGAGCAGTACTTC. Its protein is CASSSYPPYEQYF. The full variable domain, with the rest looked up from reference TRBV7-2 and TRBJ2-7, is GAGVSQSPSNKVTEKGKDVELRCDPISGHTALYWYRQSLGQGLEFLIYFQGNSAPDKSGLPSDRFSAERTGGSVSTLTIQRTQQEDSAVYLCASSSYPPYEQYFGPGTRLTVT.

The rearrangement links TRBV7-6 to TRBJ1-1; 7 positions match TRBD1. The V gene's germline CDR1 is SGHVS and CDR2 FNYEAQ. V trimming: 1 base; J trimming: 4 bases; junction bases outside the gene matches: 18. There are 19 residues in the CDR3. The DNA of the CDR3 is TGTGCCAGCAGCTTAGGAGTGCCCGACAGGGTTATCGGGGGCACTGAAGCTTTCTTT. It is translated as CASSLGVPDRVIGGTEAFF.

This rearrangement joins TRBV7-8 to TRBJ1-3; D gene uncertain. V was cut by 4 bases and J by 4 bases, with 8 bases left in between. This CDR3 comprises 13 residues. Germline-derived CDR1 and CDR2 are SGHVS and FQNEAQ. CDR3 in amino acids: CASSSTTGNTIYF. The CDR3 DNA reads TGTGCCAGCAGCTCGACGACGGGAAACACCATATATTTT.

The chain is built from TRBV19 and TRBJ2-5; 7 nucleotides agree with TRBD1. J was trimmed by 1 base and V by 6 bases; bases with no gene match: 5. The CDR3 spans 14 residues. Germline CDR1 reads LNHDA; CDR2 reads SQIVND (reference sequence). The CDR3 region is CASRPRGTQETQYF. CDR3 bases: TGTGCCAGTAGACCCAGGGGGACCCAAGAGACCCAGTACTTC.

The V call is TRBV10-2, the J call TRBJ2-7; TRBD2 matches at 8 bases. CDR3 size: 14 residues. V shed 4 bases and J 1 base; nucleotides not matched to a gene: 3. Germline lookup yields CDR1 WSHSY and CDR2 SAAADI. In nucleotides, the CDR3 is TGCGCCAGCAGTGTGGCGGGAGGATCCTACGAGCAGTACTTC. Amino acid sequence: CASSVAGGSYEQYF.

This clone has just a few counts. The CDR3 nucleotides are TGTGCCAGCAGCCAGTCGACCATGCCAAAGCAGTACTTC. Protein: CASSQSTMPKQYF. The rearrangement joins TRBV3-1 (or the pseudogene TRBV3-2) to TRBJ2-7; D unresolved. V was clipped by 3 bases and J by 8 bases, with 14 bases between them. Per the germline V gene, CDR1 is LGHDT and CDR2 is YNNKEL (reference sequence). The CDR3 loop spans 13 amino acids.

This clone appeared once. This chain connects TRBV5-1 to TRBJ1-2; D may be TRBD1 (5 bases). This CDR3 spans 13 amino acids. Trimming cost V 2 bases and J 7 bases, with 12 bases left between them. Germline values: CDR1 SGHRS, CDR2 YFSETQ. The CDR3, as DNA: TGCGCCAGCAGCTTTGGGCAGGGAGGTGGCTACACCTTC. Its protein product is CASSFGQGGGYTF.

This clone was found a few times. The chain uses TRBV4-1 and TRBJ1-6; D unclear. Trimming removed 4 bases from V and 0 bases from J, with 7 bases in between. The CDR3 loop spans 15 amino acids. The germline CDR1 and CDR2 sequences are MGHRA and YSYEKL. The DNA for the CDR3 is TGCGCCAGCAGCCCATCTAGCTCCTATAATTCACCCCTCCACTTT. Residues: CASSPSSSYNSPLHF.

This clone has more than one count but fewer than ten. The gene calls are TRBV20-1 and TRBJ1-5; 11 nucleotides match TRBD1. The CDR3 has 15 amino acids. Germline V lookup: CDR1 DFQATT, CDR2 SNEGSKA (reference sequence). J was trimmed by 7 bases and V by 3 bases; bases with no gene match: 8. This CDR3 reads CSASSRDRGGQPQHF. CDR3 coding DNA: TGCAGTGCTAGTAGTCGGGACAGGGGGGGGCAGCCCCAGCATTTT.

The chain carries TRBV28 and TRBJ2-7; unclear D gene. The germline V gene encodes CDR1 MDHEN and CDR2 SYDVKM. CDR3 length: 11 amino acids. The V end was cut by 2 bases, the J end by 4 bases, with 3 bases between. The CDR3 is CASSLGYEQYF. The DNA of the CDR3 is TGTGCCAGCAGTTTAGGTTACGAGCAGTACTTC.

The chain has TRBV5-4 and TRBJ1-4, with 10 bases that match TRBD1. The CDR3 has 16 amino acids. V shed 0 bases and J 10 bases; nucleotides not matched to a gene: 9. CDR1 and CDR2 from the germline V gene are SGHNT and YYREEE (reference sequence). CDR3 bases: TGTGCCAGCAGCTTGGCTTTCGGGACAGGGGATGGAAAACTGTTTTTT. Residues: CASSLAFGTGDGKLFF.

This clone was counted a single time. This sequence joins TRBV18 and TRBJ1-2; 10 bases are a match to TRBD1. Looked up from germline, CDR1 is KGHSH and CDR2 is LQKENI. V dropped 4 bases and J dropped 8; count of bases not matched to a gene: 13. This CDR3 comprises 16 residues. CDR3 loop: CASSLPGTGVDDGYTF. The CDR3 DNA is TGTGCCAGCTCACTTCCCGGGACAGGGGTAGACGACGGCTACACCTTC. Complete variable domain (other parts from reference TRBV18 and TRBJ1-2): NAGVMQNPRHLVRRRGQEARLRCSPMKGHSHVYWYRQLPEEGLKFMVYLQKENIIDESGMPKERFSAEFPKEGPSILRIQQVVRGDSAAYFCASSLPGTGVDDGYTFGSGTRLTVV.

V is TRBV6-1 and J is TRBJ2-7, with unresolved D. CDR1 and CDR2 (germline): MNHNS, SASEGT. CDR3 length: 14 residues. Between the trimmed V and J ends, which lost 0 bases and 3 bases, there was a span of 9 bases. CDR3 region: CASSEARKLYEQYF. CDR3 sequence (DNA): TGTGCCAGCAGTGAAGCTCGAAAACTCTACGAGCAGTACTTC.